The rows below give T cell receptor beta chains drawn from one sample of a study of T cell repertoires in cytomegalovirus infection. In TCRdb, the reads were re-called with MiXCR into one record per CDR3 protein. The sample yields 300,000 to 450,000 distinct CDR3 sequences, about a sixth seen once. The sample consisted of PBMCs. Receptors were obtained from a human donor in good health (CMV status not recorded). Some clones in this sample may be carry-over from other donors' samples. Both conserved end residues are part of each CDR3. Fields, in order: V gene, D gene, clone size, J gene, CDR3 protein, CDR3 DNA. D genes are given only for firm matches. Clone size, where shown, is once, few, many, or a class for clones that have expanded.

TRBV5-4,TRBD2,few,TRBJ2-3,CASSSRGGRVTDTQYF,TGTGCCAGCAGTTCCCGGGGGGGCCGGGTCACAGATACGCAGTATTTT
TRBV11-2,-,many,TRBJ2-7,CASSLEGRDTAEQYF,TGTGCCAGCAGCTTAGAGGGCCGGGACACCGCCGAGCAGTACTTC
TRBV20-1,-,many,TRBJ2-2,CSAPSFGELFF,TGCAGTGCCCCTTCGTTCGGGGAGCTGTTTTTT
TRBV4-2,-,few,TRBJ2-5,CASSQDRTGTQYF,TGTGCCAGCAGCCAAGATAGAACCGGGACACAGTACTTC
TRBV5-6,TRBD2,-,TRBJ2-3,CASSRPTSETDTQYF,TGTGCCAGCAGCCGACCGACTAGCGAGACAGATACGCAGTATTTT
TRBV7-2,-,many,TRBJ2-7,CASSLRGSGWYEQYF,TGTGCCAGCAGCTTAAGGGGTTCGGGGTGGTACGAGCAGTACTTC
TRBV6-1,TRBD2,many,TRBJ2-3,CASSEVLAGVFREGTDTQYF,TGTGCCAGCAGTGAAGTGTTAGCGGGAGTGTTTAGAGAAGGCACAGATACGCAGTATTTT
TRBV6-2/TRBV6-3,TRBD2,many,TRBJ2-3,CASSFLAAFTDTQYF,TGTGCCAGCAGTTTTCTAGCGGCGTTCACAGATACGCAGTATTTT
TRBV4-1,-,-,TRBJ2-5,CASSAYPGPRGETQYF,TGCGCCAGCAGCGCATACCCGGGCCCCCGGGGAGAGACCCAGTACTTC
TRBV28,-,few,TRBJ2-7,CASSLSPLRGQYEQYF,TGTGCCAGCAGTTTATCCCCCCTTAGGGGCCAATACGAGCAGTACTTC
TRBV20-1,-,few,TRBJ2-7,CSAREGGGVNEQYF,TGCAGTGCTAGGGAGGGGGGGGGGGTAAACGAGCAGTACTTC
TRBV6-2/TRBV6-3,TRBD2,-,TRBJ2-3,CASSYPAGLAGDRGDPIGADTQYF,TGTGCCAGCAGTTATCCGGCCGGACTAGCGGGAGATCGGGGGGACCCGATCGGGGCAGATACGCAGTATTTT
TRBV4-3,TRBD2,-,TRBJ2-1,CASSQALAGHNEQFF,TGCGCCAGCAGCCAAGCACTAGCGGGGCACAATGAGCAGTTCTTC
TRBV2,-,-,TRBJ1-4,CASSPSEYNEKLFF,TGTGCCAGCAGTCCAAGTGAATATAATGAAAAACTGTTTTTT
TRBV15,-,many,TRBJ1-5,CATSSGGGNNQPQHF,TGTGCCACCAGCAGCGGAGGGGGAAACAATCAGCCCCAGCATTTT
TRBV7-6,-,-,TRBJ2-2,CASSLVGETGELFF,TGTGCCAGCAGCTTGGTCGGGGAAACCGGGGAGCTGTTTTTT
TRBV29-1,TRBD1,-,TRBJ1-1,CSAQGGRGRTEAFF,TGCAGCGCCCAGGGGGGAAGGGGACGCACTGAAGCTTTCTTT
TRBV7-2,-,many,TRBJ1-5,CASSSWTLNQPQHF,TGTGCCAGCAGCAGTTGGACCCTCAATCAGCCCCAGCATTTT
TRBV7-8,TRBD2,many,TRBJ2-1,CASSSRLAGYTFNEQFF,TGTGCCAGCAGCTCTAGACTAGCGGGATACACTTTCAATGAGCAGTTCTTC
TRBV7-9,-,many,TRBJ2-5,CASSFGAGETQYF,TGTGCCAGCAGCTTCGGCGCGGGCGAGACCCAGTACTTC
TRBV6-2/TRBV6-3,-,-,TRBJ1-2,CASSYIVGGPRYGYTF,TGTGCCAGCAGTTACATCGTCGGGGGGCCACGGTATGGCTACACCTTC
TRBV4-3,-,-,TRBJ2-3,CASSQETLGTDTQYF,TGCGCCAGCAGCCAAGAAACGCTCGGGACAGATACGCAGTATTTT
TRBV19,TRBD1,few,TRBJ2-7,CASKLTGGDYYEQYF,TGTGCCAGTAAACTTACAGGGGGCGATTACTACGAGCAGTACTTC
TRBV2,TRBD1,many,TRBJ1-5,CASSEYEGAEGQPQHF,TGTGCCAGCAGTGAATATGAGGGGGCGGAGGGTCAGCCCCAGCATTTT
TRBV6-6,-,few,TRBJ2-7,CASRPQSGHSSYEQYF,TGTGCCAGCAGACCCCAGTCGGGACATAGCTCCTACGAGCAGTACTTC